Presented here are 14 T cell receptor beta chains from one specimen sequenced in a study of T cell clonality in common variable immunodeficiency. General observations from the study: Fewer deletions and N-nucleotide insertions were reportedly seen in common variable immunodeficiency TCR beta sequences.

These TCRs' antigens remain unknown. Only in-frame clones appear in the TCRdb table, and some are missing; sequencing was by immunoSEQ multiplex PCR. The sample offers approximately 38,000 clones and no singletons, the top ten holding 6%. The specimen sequenced was peripheral blood mononuclear cells. All receptors come from a human donor with common variable immunodeficiency.

This clone was observed a handful of times. The CDR3 is cut off 3 residues early in the read; its end comes from the germline J gene. The rearrangement uses TRBV5-1 and TRBJ2-1, with 9 bases matching TRBD1. The germline V gene encodes CDR1 SGHRS and CDR2 YFSETQ. This CDR3 has 16 amino acids. J lost 7 bases, V lost 0 bases, and 8 bases had no gene match. CDR3 region: CASSLEPGQGGNEQFF. The covered CDR3 bases are TGCGCCAGCAGCTTGGAGCCGGGACAGGGTGGAAATGAG.

This clone has at least ten counts. The CDR3 end is not reached by the read, which stops 3 residues before it; the germline J gene fills it in. V usage is TRBV19 and J usage is TRBJ1-2; 8 bases agree with TRBD1. This CDR3 comprises 14 residues. Trimming took 6 bases from V and 2 from J; bases not matched to a gene: 5. Germline V gene lookup returns CDR1 LNHDA and CDR2 SQIVND (reference sequence). CDR3 in amino acids: CASSRTGNNYGYTF. CDR3 bases read: TGTGCCAGTAGCCGGACAGGGAACAACTATGGC.

This clone was seen more than once but under ten times. The read gets to within 3 residues of the CDR3 end, and the germline J gene fills in the rest. The chain uses TRBV5-1 and TRBJ2-2; 7 bases are a match to TRBD1. The CDR3 contains 17 residues. Trimming took 1 base from V and 0 from J; bases not matched to a gene: 6. From germline, CDR1 is SGHRS and CDR2 YFSETQ. The chain's CDR3 is CASSLTIGGANTGELFF. The sequenced CDR3 bases are TGCGCCAGCAGCTTGACGATAGGGGGCGCGAACACCGGGGAG.

This clone was detected a few times. The read falls 3 residues short of the CDR3 end, and the missing part is taken from the germline J gene. The chain employs TRBV7-6 and TRBJ1-3; perhaps TRBD1 as D (5 bases). This CDR3 has 13 residues. CDR1 and CDR2 from the germline V gene are SGHVS and FNYEAQ. V was pared by 3 bases and J by 8 bases, with 11 bases between. The CDR3 is CASSLGTADTIYF. Partial CDR3 DNA: TGTGCCAGCAGCTTGGGGACTGCGGACACC.

This clone showed up just a few times. Coverage ceases 3 residues before the CDR3 finishes, and the germline J gene fills in the end. The J gene is TRBJ2-5, the V gene TRBV7-6, with 11 nucleotides matching TRBD2. V lost 1 base, J lost 5 bases, and 12 bases stayed unmatched. CDR3 length: 18 amino acids. Germline assignment: CDR1 SGHVS and CDR2 FNYEAQ. The part of the CDR3 DNA that was read is TGTGCCAGCAGCTTAGAGGTAGCGGGAGGGCCGGGAGTTGAGACC. It translates to CASSLEVAGGPGVET. The complete CDR3 protein is CASSLEVAGGPGVETQYF.

This clone has a count of ten or more. With the read ending 3 residues before the CDR3 end, the germline J gene is used to fill in that end. The rearrangement uses TRBV5-1 and TRBJ2-5; TRBD1 might be the D (8 bases). The CDR3 contains 18 residues. Germline values: CDR1 SGHRS, CDR2 YFSETQ. The germline V and J ends were trimmed by 2 bases and 3 bases, with 23 bases remaining between them. The covered CDR3 bases are TGCGCCAGCAGCTTTTACCCACCCCGACAGGGGAGGGAAGAGACC. Translated: CASSFYPPRQGREET. The complete CDR3 sequence is CASSFYPPRQGREETQYF.

There are a few counts of this clone. The CDR3 end falls 3 residues outside the read, so it is completed with the germline J gene. The genes are TRBV6-1 and TRBJ1-2, with 7 bases identical to TRBD1. CDR1 is MNHNS and CDR2 is SASEGT in the germline V gene. V shed 4 bases, J shed 0 bases, and the junction held 5 bases outside the gene matches. The CDR3 runs 15 residues. Here the CDR3 reads CASSGTGNTNYGYTF. CDR3 DNA (partial): TGTGCCAGCAGTGGGACAGGAAACACTAACTATGGC.

For this clone: The CDR3 is cut off 3 residues early in the read; its end comes from the germline J gene. The J gene is TRBJ2-2, the V gene TRBV6-2 or TRBV6-3; TRBD1 might be the D (8 bases). The germline V and J ends were trimmed by 2 bases and 1 base, with 14 bases remaining between them. The CDR3 extends over 17 amino acids. Germline loops: CDR1 MNHEY, CDR2 SVGEGT. The CDR3 sequence is CASSYNRGGWNTGELFF. Incomplete CDR3 DNA: TGTGCCAGCAGTTACAACAGGGGGGGTTGGAACACCGGGGAG.

This clone has ten or more counts. The missing CDR3 end, 3 residues past where the read stops, is filled in from the germline J gene. The J gene is TRBJ2-5, the V gene TRBV6-2 or TRBV6-3; 7 bases are shared with TRBD1. The CDR3 runs 14 residues. CDR1 is MNHEY, CDR2 SVGEGT, per germline. With V trimmed by 6 bases and J by 5 bases, 9 bases remained unmatched. The CDR3 sequence is CASRYRGDSETQYF. The CDR3 DNA, read in part, is TGTGCCAGCAGATACAGGGGTGACAGTGAGACC.

This clone was observed a few times. The observed sequence ends 3 residues before the CDR3 terminus, with the missing tail filled in from the germline J gene. The chain couples TRBV2 to TRBJ1-5, with D perhaps TRBD1 (6 bases). The CDR3 consists of 14 residues. CDR1 is SNHLY and CDR2 is FYNNEI in the germline V gene. Trimming left V 7 bases short and J 3 bases short, with 13 bases between. The CDR3 loop is CASKAGAFNQPQHF. The part of the CDR3 DNA that was read is TGTGCCAGCAAGGCAGGGGCCTTCAATCAGCCC.

Comment on this clone: The CDR3 end lies 3 residues beyond the end of the read and is filled in from the germline J gene. This chain links TRBV7-6 with TRBJ2-3; D possibly corresponds to TRBD2 (5 bases). The CDR3 is 14 residues long. Germline CDR1 SGHVS, CDR2 FNYEAQ. With 4 bases removed from V and 1 base from J, the gap between germline ends came to 9 bases. The CDR3 DNA, read in part, is TGTGCCAGCAGCTCTGAGGGCGGCACAGATACG. This translates into CASSSEGGTDT. The full CDR3 sequence reads CASSSEGGTDTQYF.

This clone was recorded at least ten times. The read ends 3 residues shy of where the CDR3 ends; the end is completed using the germline J gene. The V gene is TRBV5-1, the J gene TRBJ1-1; a weak D match, TRBD1 (5 bases). The V and J ends lost 1 base and 4 bases respectively, with 11 bases between them. Germline CDR1 and CDR2: SGHRS and YFSETQ. The CDR3 loop spans 14 amino acids. CDR3 protein: CASSLQGWGTEAFF. CDR3 bases read: TGCGCCAGCAGCTTGCAGGGTTGGGGCACTGAA.

This clone occurred many times. Sequencing ends 3 residues short of the CDR3 end; the germline J gene provides the rest. This chain connects TRBV20-1 to TRBJ2-1; the match to TRBD2 covers 7 bases. CDR3 length equals 14 residues. CDR1 DFQATT and CDR2 SNEGSKA come from the germline V gene (reference sequence). V lost 6 bases and J lost 8; bases outside the gene matches: 13. Partial CDR3 DNA: TGCAGTGCCCCTTCTAGCGGACTGTTTGATGAG. Its protein is CSAPSSGLFDE. The full CDR3 is CSAPSSGLFDEQFF.

Regarding this clone: The CDR3 end falls 3 residues outside the read, so it is completed with the germline J gene. The chain links TRBV2 to TRBJ1-5; 10 bases map to TRBD1. Unmatched junction bases numbered 0, after V lost 6 bases and J lost 4 bases. The CDR3 is 13 amino acids. CDR1 SNHLY and CDR2 FYNNEI come from the germline V gene. The CDR3 bases that were read are TGTGCCAGCAGGGACAGGGGGAATCAGCCC. It encodes CASRDRGNQP. The full CDR3 reads CASRDRGNQPQHF.